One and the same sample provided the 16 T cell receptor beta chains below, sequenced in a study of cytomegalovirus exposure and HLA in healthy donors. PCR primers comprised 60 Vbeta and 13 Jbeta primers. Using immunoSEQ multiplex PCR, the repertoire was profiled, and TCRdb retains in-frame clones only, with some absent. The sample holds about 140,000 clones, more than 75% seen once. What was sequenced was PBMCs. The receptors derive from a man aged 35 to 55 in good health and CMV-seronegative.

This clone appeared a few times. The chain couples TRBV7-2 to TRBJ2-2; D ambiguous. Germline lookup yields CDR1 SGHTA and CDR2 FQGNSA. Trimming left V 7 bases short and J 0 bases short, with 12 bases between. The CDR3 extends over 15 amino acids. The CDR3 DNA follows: TGTGCCAGCACCCCAGGCCCAGCGAACACCGGGGAGCTGTTTTTT. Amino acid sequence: CASTPGPANTGELFF.

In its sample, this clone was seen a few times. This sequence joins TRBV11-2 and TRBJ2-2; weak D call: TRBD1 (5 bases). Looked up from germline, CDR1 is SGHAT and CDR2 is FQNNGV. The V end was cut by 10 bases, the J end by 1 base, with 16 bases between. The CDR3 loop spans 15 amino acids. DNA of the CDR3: TGTGCCACACAGGAGAGATTGGGGAACACCGGGGAGCTGTTTTTT. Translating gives CATQERLGNTGELFF. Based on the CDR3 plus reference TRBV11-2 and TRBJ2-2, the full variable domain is EAGVAQSPRYKIIEKRQSVAFWCNPISGHATLYWYQQILGQGPKLLIQFQNNGVVDDSQLPKDRFSAERLKGVDSTLKIQPAKLEDSAVYLCATQERLGNTGELFFGEGSRLTVL.

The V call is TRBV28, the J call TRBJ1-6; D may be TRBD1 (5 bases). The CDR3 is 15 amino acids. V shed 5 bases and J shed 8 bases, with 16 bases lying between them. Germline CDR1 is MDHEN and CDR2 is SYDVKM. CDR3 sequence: CASSPLKGYDSPLHF. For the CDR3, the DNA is TGTGCCAGCAGTCCCTTAAAGGGGTATGATTCACCCCTCCACTTT.

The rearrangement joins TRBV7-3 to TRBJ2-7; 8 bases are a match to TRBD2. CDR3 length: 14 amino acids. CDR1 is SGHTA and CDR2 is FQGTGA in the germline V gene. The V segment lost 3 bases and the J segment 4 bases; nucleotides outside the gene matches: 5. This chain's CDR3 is CASSLTGGVYEQYF. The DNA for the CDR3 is TGTGCCAGCAGCTTGACGGGAGGGGTGTACGAGCAGTACTTC.

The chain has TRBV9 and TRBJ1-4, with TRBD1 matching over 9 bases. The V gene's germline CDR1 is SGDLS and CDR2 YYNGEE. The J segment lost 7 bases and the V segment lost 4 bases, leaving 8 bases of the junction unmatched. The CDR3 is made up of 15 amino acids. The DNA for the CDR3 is TGTGCCAGCAGCACCCGGGACAGGGCCGGTGAAAAACTGTTTTTT. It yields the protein CASSTRDRAGEKLFF.

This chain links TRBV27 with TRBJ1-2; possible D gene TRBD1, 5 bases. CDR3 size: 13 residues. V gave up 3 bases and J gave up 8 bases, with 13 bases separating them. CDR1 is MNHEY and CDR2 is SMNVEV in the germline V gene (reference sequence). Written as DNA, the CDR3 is TGTGCCAGCAGTTTTGAAAGGGGATTCGGCTACACCTTC. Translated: CASSFERGFGYTF.

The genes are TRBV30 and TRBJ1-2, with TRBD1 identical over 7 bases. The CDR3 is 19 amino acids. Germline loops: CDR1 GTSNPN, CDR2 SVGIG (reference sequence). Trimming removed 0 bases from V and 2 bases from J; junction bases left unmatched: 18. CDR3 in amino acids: CAWSVRRGQGSSKNYGYTF. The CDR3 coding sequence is TGTGCCTGGAGTGTAAGGAGGGGGCAGGGCTCATCCAAAAACTATGGCTACACCTTC.

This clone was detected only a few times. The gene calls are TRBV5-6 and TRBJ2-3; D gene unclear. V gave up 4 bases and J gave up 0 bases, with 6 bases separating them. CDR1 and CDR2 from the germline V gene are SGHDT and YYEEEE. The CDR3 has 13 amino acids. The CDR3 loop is CASSMTSTDTQYF. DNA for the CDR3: TGTGCCAGCAGCATGACTAGCACAGATACGCAGTATTTT. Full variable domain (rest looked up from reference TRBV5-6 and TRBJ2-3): DAGVTQSPTHLIKTRGQQVTLRCSPKSGHDTVSWYQQALGQGPQFIFQYYEEEERQRGNFPDRFSGHQFPNYSSELNVNALLLGDSALYLCASSMTSTDTQYFGPGTRLTVL.

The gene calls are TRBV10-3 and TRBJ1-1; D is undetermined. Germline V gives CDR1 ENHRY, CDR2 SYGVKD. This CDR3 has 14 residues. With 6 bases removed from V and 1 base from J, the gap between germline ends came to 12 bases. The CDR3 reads CAIRSEISNTEAFF. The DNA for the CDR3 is TGTGCCATCAGATCGGAGATTTCGAACACTGAAGCTTTCTTT.

The CDR3 region is CASRRQGDEKLFF. DNA for the CDR3: TGCGCCAGCAGAAGACAGGGAGATGAAAAACTGTTTTTT. This chain uses TRBV10-1 with TRBJ1-4, with TRBD1 matching over 7 bases. The ends lost 6 bases at V and 6 bases at J; junction bases unmatched: 4. The germline CDR1 and CDR2 sequences are WNHNN and SYGVQD (reference sequence). This CDR3 is 13 amino acids long.

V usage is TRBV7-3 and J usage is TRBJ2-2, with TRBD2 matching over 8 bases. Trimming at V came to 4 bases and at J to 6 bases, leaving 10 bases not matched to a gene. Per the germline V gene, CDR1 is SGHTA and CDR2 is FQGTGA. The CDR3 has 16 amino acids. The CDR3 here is CASSYDLGLAPGELFF. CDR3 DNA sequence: TGTGCCAGCAGCTATGACCTCGGACTAGCCCCCGGGGAGCTGTTTTTT.

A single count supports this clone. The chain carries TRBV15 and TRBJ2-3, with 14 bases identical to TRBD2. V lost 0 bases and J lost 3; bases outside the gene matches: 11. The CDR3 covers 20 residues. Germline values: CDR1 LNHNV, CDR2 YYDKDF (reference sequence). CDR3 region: CATSREELPGLAGVTDTQYF. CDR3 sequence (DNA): TGTGCCACCAGCAGAGAGGAATTACCGGGACTAGCGGGGGTAACAGATACGCAGTATTTT.

CDR3 sequence: CASSQSPGTGGGHTDTQYF. CDR3 coding DNA: TGCGCCAGCAGCCAGTCCCCCGGGACAGGGGGAGGGCACACAGATACGCAGTATTTT. The V gene is TRBV4-3, the J gene TRBJ2-3; TRBD1 matches at 11 bases. This CDR3 comprises 19 residues. Germline values: CDR1 LGHNA, CDR2 YSLEER. V shed 3 bases and J 2 bases; nucleotides not matched to a gene: 13.

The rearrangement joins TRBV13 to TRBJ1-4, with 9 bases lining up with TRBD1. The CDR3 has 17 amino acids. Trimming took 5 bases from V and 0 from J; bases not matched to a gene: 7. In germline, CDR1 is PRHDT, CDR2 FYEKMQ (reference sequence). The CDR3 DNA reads TGTGCCAGCAGCGCTCGGGACAGGGAAGCAACTAATGAAAAACTGTTTTTT. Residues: CASSARDREATNEKLFF.

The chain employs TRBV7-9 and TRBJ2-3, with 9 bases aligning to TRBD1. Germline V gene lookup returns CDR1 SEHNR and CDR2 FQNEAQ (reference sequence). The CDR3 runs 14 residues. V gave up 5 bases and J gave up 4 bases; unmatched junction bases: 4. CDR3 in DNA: TGTGCCAGCAGCGTGGACAGGGGTGCAGATACGCAGTATTTT. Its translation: CASSVDRGADTQYF.

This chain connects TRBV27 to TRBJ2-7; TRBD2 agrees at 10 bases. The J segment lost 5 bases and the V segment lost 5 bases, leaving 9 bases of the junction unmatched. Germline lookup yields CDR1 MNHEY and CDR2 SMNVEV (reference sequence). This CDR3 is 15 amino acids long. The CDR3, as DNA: TGTGCCAGCAGTCTACTTAGCGGGAGGACCCACGAGCAGTACTTC. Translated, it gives CASSLLSGRTHEQYF.